One sample yielded the 21 T cell receptor beta chains listed below, sequenced in a study of ipilimumab plus nivolumab after autologous stem cell transplantation. The method was immunoSEQ multiplex PCR; TCRdb's version includes in-frame clones alone and lacks a portion of them. The data hold 15,000 or so clones, with 80% to 85% observed a single time. The sequences come from PBMCs, collected in a trial of ipilimumab plus nivolumab as post-transplant consolidation. These receptors originate from a male donor with diffuse large B-cell lymphoma.

CDR3 in amino acids: CASSQDQGELSQHF. CDR3 bases: TGCGCCAGCAGCCAAGATCAGGGGGAGCTGTCCCAGCATTTT. This chain uses TRBV4-1 with TRBJ1-5, with TRBD1 matching over 7 bases. This CDR3 region has 14 residues. V shed 0 bases, J shed 11 bases, and the junction held 7 bases outside the gene matches. Germline V gene lookup returns CDR1 MGHRA and CDR2 YSYEKL.

V is TRBV18 and J is TRBJ1-4; tentatively, D is TRBD1 (5 bases). Germline assignment: CDR1 KGHSH and CDR2 LQKENI. V lost 6 bases to trimming and J lost 2 bases, with 7 bases between them. The CDR3 extends over 13 amino acids. In nucleotides, the CDR3 is TGTGCCAGCTCCCGGGACACTAATGAAAAACTGTTTTTT. It encodes CASSRDTNEKLFF.

The chain joins TRBV9 to TRBJ1-2; 7 positions match TRBD1. The germline V gene has CDR1 SGDLS and CDR2 YYNGEE. This CDR3 is 13 amino acids long. Trimming at V came to 5 bases and at J to 4 bases, leaving 5 bases not matched to a gene. CDR3 in amino acids: CASRRTGGYGYTF. CDR3 nucleotide sequence: TGTGCCAGCAGAAGGACAGGCGGCTATGGCTACACCTTC.

The chain is built from TRBV28 and TRBJ2-7; possibly TRBD1 or TRBD2 for D (5 bases each). The germline V and J ends were trimmed by 3 bases and 0 bases, with 12 bases remaining between them. The CDR3 totals 15 residues. In germline, CDR1 is MDHEN, CDR2 SYDVKM. CDR3 sequence: CASSLWQGVSYEQYF. CDR3 bases: TGTGCCAGCAGTTTGTGGCAGGGAGTCTCCTACGAGCAGTACTTC. Using reference TRBV28 and TRBJ2-7 for the parts outside the CDR3, the full variable domain is DVKVTQSSRYLVKRTGEKVFLECVQDMDHENMFWYRQDPGLGLRLIYFSYDVKMKEKGDIPEGYSVSREKKERFSLILESASTNQTSMYLCASSLWQGVSYEQYFGPGTRLTVT.

V gene TRBV4-3 combines with J gene TRBJ1-2; D is unresolved. Germline lookup yields CDR1 LGHNA and CDR2 YSLEER. The length of the CDR3 is 13 residues. V was trimmed by 0 bases and J by 4 bases, leaving 6 bases between them. The CDR3 sequence is CASSQDRGYGYTF. The CDR3 DNA is TGCGCCAGCAGCCAAGACCGGGGCTATGGCTACACCTTC.

The chain couples TRBV18 to TRBJ1-5, with D possibly matching TRBD1 (6 bases). Germline CDR1 is KGHSH and CDR2 is LQKENI. The ends were cut back, 3 bases at V and 0 bases at J, with 9 bases in the middle. The CDR3 runs 15 residues. The CDR3 DNA is TGTGCCAGCTCACCTACAGGGTATAGCAATCAGCCCCAGCATTTT. Amino acids: CASSPTGYSNQPQHF.

V gene TRBV5-1 combines with J gene TRBJ1-1; 9 bases line up with TRBD1. The J segment lost 3 bases and the V segment lost 2 bases, leaving 2 bases of the junction unmatched. CDR1 and CDR2 from the germline V gene are SGHRS and YFSETQ. This CDR3 has 14 amino acids. The CDR3 DNA follows: TGCGCCAGCAGCTTATACAGGGGGCACACTGAAGCTTTCTTT. This gives the protein CASSLYRGHTEAFF.

This clone was seen a single time. The CDR3 here is CASSPATFNQPQHF. The CDR3 coding sequence is TGTGCCAGCAGCCCTGCCACTTTCAATCAGCCCCAGCATTTT. This chain connects TRBV7-6 to TRBJ1-5; D ambiguous. The CDR3 runs to 14 residues. V was cut by 5 bases and J by 3 bases, with 11 bases left in between. In germline, CDR1 is SGHVS, CDR2 FNYEAQ.

The chain recombines TRBV7-9 with TRBJ1-1; TRBD1 is a possible D gene (5 bases). The CDR3 totals 14 residues. V lost 5 bases and J 1 base, leaving 11 bases between the germline ends. Per germline, CDR1 SEHNR and CDR2 FQNEAQ (reference sequence). The CDR3 loop is CASSTDRENTEAFF. In DNA form, the CDR3 reads TGTGCCAGCAGCACAGACAGAGAGAACACTGAAGCTTTCTTT. Variable domain in full (rest from reference TRBV7-9 and TRBJ1-1): DTGVSQNPRHKITKRGQNVTFRCDPISEHNRLYWYRQTLGQGPEFLTYFQNEAQLEKSRLLSDRFSAERPKGSFSTLEIQRTEQGDSAMYLCASSTDRENTEAFFGQGTRLTVV.

The gene calls are TRBV6-4 and TRBJ2-1; 14 bases match TRBD2. J lost 4 bases, V lost 4 bases, and 3 bases had no gene match. CDR1 is MRHNA and CDR2 is SNTAGT in the germline V gene. This CDR3 is 16 amino acids long. The CDR3 sequence is CASSARTSGGYNEQFF. In nucleotides, the CDR3 is TGTGCCAGCAGTGCCCGGACTAGCGGGGGGTACAATGAGCAGTTCTTC.

V gene TRBV15 combines with J gene TRBJ2-3, with 9 bases fitting TRBD2. The trim removed 0 bases at V and 1 base at J, leaving 8 bases unmatched. Per the germline V gene, CDR1 is LNHNV and CDR2 is YYDKDF (reference sequence). The CDR3 has 18 residues. CDR3 residues: CATSRDDEERGGTDTQYF. CDR3 DNA: TGTGCCACCAGCAGAGATGATGAGGAGCGGGGGGGCACAGATACGCAGTATTTT. The variable domain in full, completed from reference TRBV15 and TRBJ2-3, reads DAMVIQNPRYQVTQFGKPVTLSCSQTLNHNVMYWYQQKSSQAPKLLFHYYDKDFNNEADTPDNFQSRRPNTSFCFLDIRSPGLGDTAMYLCATSRDDEERGGTDTQYFGPGTRLTVL.

The V and J genes are TRBV27 and TRBJ2-7, with 14 bases lining up with TRBD2. The germline V gene has CDR1 MNHEY and CDR2 SMNVEV (reference sequence). This CDR3 is built from 17 residues. V lost 5 bases and J lost 3; bases outside the gene matches: 9. The DNA for the CDR3 is TGTGCCAGCAGTCACGGGACTAGCGGGGGAGCCGGCTACGAGCAGTACTTC. Translating gives CASSHGTSGGAGYEQYF.

The rearrangement uses TRBV19 and TRBJ1-1, with D perhaps TRBD1 (5 bases). Germline V CDR1 and CDR2: LNHDA, SQIVND (reference sequence). The CDR3 has 12 amino acids. Trimming pared 6 bases from V and 11 bases from J, leaving 16 bases between. Written as DNA, the CDR3 is TGTGCCAGTAGACAGGACGTCCGTGAGGCTTTCTTT. Translated: CASRQDVREAFF. The full variable domain, completed using reference TRBV19 and TRBJ1-1, is DGGITQSPKYLFRKEGQNVTLSCEQNLNHDAMYWYRQDPGQGLRLIYYSQIVNDFQKGDIAEGYSVSREKKESFPLTVTSAQKNPTAFYLCASRQDVREAFFGQGTRLTVV.

The V gene is TRBV7-9, the J gene TRBJ2-1, with 9 bases matching TRBD1. Germline trimming cut 8 bases from V and 4 bases from J; bases unmatched to any gene: 3. The CDR3 contains 13 residues. The V gene's germline CDR1 is SEHNR and CDR2 FQNEAQ (reference sequence). The CDR3, as DNA: TGTGCCAGCGGGGGGACAGGGTACAATGAGCAGTTCTTC. It yields the protein CASGGTGYNEQFF. Complete variable domain (other parts from reference TRBV7-9 and TRBJ2-1): DTGVSQNPRHKITKRGQNVTFRCDPISEHNRLYWYRQTLGQGPEFLTYFQNEAQLEKSRLLSDRFSAERPKGSFSTLEIQRTEQGDSAMYLCASGGTGYNEQFFGPGTRLTVL.

This chain connects TRBV13 to TRBJ2-7, with a possible D match to TRBD2 (6 bases). Trimming pared 0 bases from V and 2 bases from J, leaving 11 bases between. CDR1 PRHDT and CDR2 FYEKMQ come from the germline V gene (reference sequence). The CDR3 has 15 amino acids. DNA for the CDR3: TGTGCCAGCAGCTTAGGCGCGGGAACTACCTACGAGCAGTACTTC. This encodes CASSLGAGTTYEQYF.

In its sample, this clone was seen once. The CDR3 here is CATSLFGQGKTQYF. The CDR3 DNA reads as TGTGCCACCAGCTTGTTCGGACAGGGTAAAACCCAGTACTTC. The gene calls are TRBV15 and TRBJ2-5; 8 bases fit TRBD1. Germline CDR1 LNHNV, CDR2 YYDKDF (reference sequence). V lost 5 bases to trimming and J lost 8 bases; unmatched junction nucleotides: 10. This CDR3 has 14 residues.

The V gene is TRBV30, the J gene TRBJ1-6; 9 bases map to TRBD1. From germline, CDR1 is GTSNPN and CDR2 SVGIG (reference sequence). There are 16 residues in the CDR3. The junction had 11 bases not matched to a gene; V was cut back by 5 bases and J by 6 bases. In DNA, the CDR3 is TGTGCCTGGTCTACGACAGGGGGACTTGGTAATTCACCCCTCCACTTT. This gives the protein CAWSTTGGLGNSPLHF.

The CDR3 DNA is TGCGCCAGCAGCCTGGGGCTATCAATAGCAGAGACCCAGTACTTC. Amino acid sequence: CASSLGLSIAETQYF. V usage is TRBV5-1 and J usage is TRBJ2-5, with D possibly being TRBD1 (5 bases). Germline V gene data show CDR1 as SGHRS and CDR2 as YFSETQ. V was pared by 4 bases and J by 4 bases, with 17 bases between. This CDR3 is built from 15 residues.

This rearrangement joins TRBV2 to TRBJ1-4; D remains unclear. V dropped 6 bases and J dropped 5 bases, with 7 bases sitting between them. The germline CDR1 and CDR2 sequences are SNHLY and FYNNEI. The CDR3 has 12 residues. DNA of the CDR3: TGTGCCAGCAGACAGACAAATGAAAAACTGTTTTTT. It yields the protein CASRQTNEKLFF.

The chain carries TRBV19 and TRBJ1-1; TRBD1 might be the D (5 bases). CDR3 size: 20 residues. The V gene's germline CDR1 is LNHDA and CDR2 SQIVND (reference sequence). Trimming cost V 4 bases and J 6 bases, with 33 bases left between them. CDR3 amino acids: CASSTPGAGTFWANTAEAFF. As DNA, the CDR3 is TGTGCCAGTAGTACCCCTGGGGCAGGGACGTTTTGGGCGAACACTGCTGAAGCTTTCTTT.

This clone turned up a few times. This rearrangement joins TRBV28 to TRBJ1-2, with D perhaps TRBD1 (5 bases). Trimming left V 3 bases short and J 8 bases short, with 16 bases between. CDR1 is MDHEN, CDR2 SYDVKM, per germline. CDR3 length equals 14 residues. CDR3 sequence (DNA): TGTGCCAGCAGTTTCGACAGTTCTGGGGCCGGCTACACCTTC. This encodes CASSFDSSGAGYTF.